The source of this TCR beta chain is a study of blood T cell repertoires in COVID-19. The overall study: Samples taken during acute and convalescent COVID-19 were collected in the United States, Italy and Spain. T cells, B-cell-depleted T cells, or PBMCs supplied cDNA or gDNA.

As handled by the study authors: Nucleated cell number was recorded as an estimate derived from reference gene primer amplification. Some clones are missing from TCRdb's copy, which holds only in-frame ones; the method was immunoSEQ multiplex PCR. That table is the source of V, J and clone size, and D and trimming were worked out from the DNA. The sample includes roughly 24,000 clones, approximately 82% seen only once; the top ten take approximately 32%. Sequencing used peripheral blood. This TCR derives from a human donor in a cohort sampled during active COVID-19.

The chain's CDR3 is CASSLAGTANEKLFF. The CDR3 DNA sequence: TGCGCCAGCAGCTTGGCTGGGACAGCTAATGAAAAACTGTTTTTT. The chain couples TRBV5-1 to TRBJ1-4; 7 positions match TRBD1. The CDR3 spans 15 residues. Per the germline V gene, CDR1 is SGHRS and CDR2 is YFSETQ. J lost 3 bases, V lost 0 bases, and 2 bases had no gene match. The whole variable domain, filled in from reference TRBV5-1 and TRBJ1-4, reads KAGVTQTPRYLIKTRGQQVTLSCSPISGHRSVSWYQQTPGQGLQFLFEYFSETQRNKGNFPGRFSGRQFSNSRSEMNVSTLELGDSALYLCASSLAGTANEKLFFGSGTQLSVL.